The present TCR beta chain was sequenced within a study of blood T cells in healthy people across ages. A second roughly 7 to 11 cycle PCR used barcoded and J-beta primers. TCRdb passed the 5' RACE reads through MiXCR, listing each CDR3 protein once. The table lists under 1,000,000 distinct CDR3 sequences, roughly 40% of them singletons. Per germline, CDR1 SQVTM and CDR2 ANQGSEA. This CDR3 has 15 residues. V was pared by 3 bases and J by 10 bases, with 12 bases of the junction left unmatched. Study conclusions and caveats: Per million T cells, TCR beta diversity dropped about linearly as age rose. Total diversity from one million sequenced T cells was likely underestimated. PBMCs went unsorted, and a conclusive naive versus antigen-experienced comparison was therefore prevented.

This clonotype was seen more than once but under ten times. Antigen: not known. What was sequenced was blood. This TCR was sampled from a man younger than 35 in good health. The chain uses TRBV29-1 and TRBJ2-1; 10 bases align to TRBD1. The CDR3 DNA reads TGCAGCGTTGAGGAAGACAGGGGGCTTACCTACGAGCAGTTCTTC. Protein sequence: CSVEEDRGLTYEQFF.